Listed here are 24 T cell receptor beta chains from one sample, sequenced in a study of shared clonotypes between healthy human individuals. TCRdb keeps only in-frame clones here, not all; method: immunoSEQ multiplex PCR. The sample lists roughly 1 million clones, about 74% occurring once. Sequencing was carried out using memory CD4+ T cells sorted from blood. Sample subset: CD45RA-negative fraction. The origin of the receptors is a man younger than 35 in good health.

The chain uses TRBV5-6 and TRBJ2-1, with TRBD2 matching over 8 bases. Germline V gives CDR1 SGHDT, CDR2 YYEEEE. V was clipped by 0 bases and J by 8 bases; unmatched bases: 1. The CDR3 is made up of 13 amino acids. The CDR3 region is CASSLAGRDEQFF. CDR3 nucleotides: TGTGCCAGCAGCTTGGCCGGGAGGGATGAGCAGTTCTTC. Combining the CDR3 with reference TRBV5-6 and TRBJ2-1 gives the whole variable domain DAGVTQSPTHLIKTRGQQVTLRCSPKSGHDTVSWYQQALGQGPQFIFQYYEEEERQRGNFPDRFSGHQFPNYSSELNVNALLLGDSALYLCASSLAGRDEQFFGPGTRLTVL.

This clone was counted once. In DNA, the CDR3 is TGTGCCAGTAGTCGGGGGCAGAATGAAAAACTGTTTTTT. Amino acids: CASSRGQNEKLFF. The chain links TRBV19 to TRBJ1-4, with D possibly TRBD1 on 6 matching bases. CDR3 length: 13 residues. Trimming pared 5 bases from V and 5 bases from J, leaving 9 bases between. CDR1 and CDR2 from the germline V gene are LNHDA and SQIVND (reference sequence).

Details on this clone: Within the sample, other DNA sequences also encode this same CDR3. CDR3 in DNA: TGTGCCAGCTCACCTGGGACAGGCTATGGCTACACCTTC. Translation gives CASSPGTGYGYTF. V usage is TRBV18 and J usage is TRBJ1-2; 8 bases line up with TRBD1. Germline CDR1 KGHSH, CDR2 LQKENI. V trimming: 3 bases; J trimming: 4 bases; junction bases outside the gene matches: 1. The CDR3 is made up of 13 amino acids.

This chain connects TRBV10-3 to TRBJ1-1; TRBD1 agrees at 8 bases. This CDR3 has 15 amino acids. Germline V gives CDR1 ENHRY, CDR2 SYGVKD. V shed 6 bases and J 1 base; nucleotides not matched to a gene: 7. The chain's CDR3 is CAISPQGAANTEAFF. In nucleotides, the CDR3 is TGTGCCATCAGCCCCCAGGGGGCCGCGAACACTGAAGCTTTCTTT.

This sequence joins TRBV6-6 and TRBJ2-7, with TRBD2 identical over 12 bases. The J segment lost 4 bases and the V segment lost 4 bases, leaving 8 bases of the junction unmatched. Germline loops: CDR1 MNHNY, CDR2 SVGAGI (reference sequence). The CDR3 extends over 16 amino acids. The DNA for the CDR3 is TGTGCCAGCAGTTTAGGACTAGCGGGGATAGGGTACGAGCAGTACTTC. It specifies CASSLGLAGIGYEQYF.

V usage is TRBV13 and J usage is TRBJ2-3; TRBD2 matches at 8 bases. The germline V gene encodes CDR1 PRHDT and CDR2 FYEKMQ (reference sequence). With V trimmed by 5 bases and J by 11 bases, 12 bases remained unmatched. This CDR3 is 14 amino acids long. The CDR3 is CASSAGTSPRGQYF. As DNA, the CDR3 is TGTGCCAGCAGCGCCGGGACTAGTCCCCGCGGGCAGTATTTT.

The CDR3, as DNA: TGTGCCAGTAGTCTAGCGGGGAAAACCGGGGAGCTGTTTTTT. Translation: CASSLAGKTGELFF. The gene calls are TRBV19 and TRBJ2-2; 9 positions match TRBD2. The CDR3 contains 14 residues. In germline, CDR1 is LNHDA, CDR2 SQIVND (reference sequence). The ends lost 5 bases at V and 5 bases at J; junction bases unmatched: 3.

The chain employs TRBV7-3 and TRBJ2-3; unclear D gene. V was pared by 1 base and J by 4 bases, with 12 bases between. Per the germline V gene, CDR1 is SGHTA and CDR2 is FQGTGA. This CDR3 is built from 15 residues. Here the CDR3 reads CASSLRGRGSDTQYF. CDR3 in DNA: TGTGCCAGCAGCTTAAGGGGTCGAGGTTCAGATACGCAGTATTTT.

As regards this clone: The germline gene is not matched at one end of the junction; a read error may be the cause. The chain is built from TRBV28 and TRBJ1-4; the D gene is possibly TRBD1 (5 bases). The CDR3 has 15 residues. Germline assignment: CDR1 MDHEN and CDR2 SYDVKM. CDR3: CASSLSGTGNGKLFF. DNA of the CDR3: TGTGCCAGCAGTTTGTCTGGGACGGGGAATGGAAAACTGTTTTTT.

The chain links TRBV2 to TRBJ2-5, with a weak D call TRBD1 (6 bases). The CDR3 is 15 amino acids. Germline V gives CDR1 SNHLY, CDR2 FYNNEI. Trimming left V 1 base short and J 4 bases short, with 13 bases between. CDR3 loop: CASSEGAGAGETQYF. The CDR3 bases are TGTGCCAGCAGTGAAGGGGCAGGGGCCGGAGAGACCCAGTACTTC.

The rearrangement uses TRBV7-8 and TRBJ2-7; 9 bases are shared with TRBD1. With 5 bases clipped from V and 3 bases from J, the junction kept 5 bases outside the gene matches. Looked up from germline, CDR1 is SGHVS and CDR2 is FQNEAQ. CDR3 length equals 14 residues. CDR3 loop: CASSTGQGGYEQYF. The CDR3 nucleotides read TGTGCCAGCAGCACGGGACAGGGCGGCTACGAGCAGTACTTC.

The gene calls are TRBV29-1 and TRBJ2-7, with D possibly being TRBD1 (6 bases). From germline, CDR1 is SQVTM and CDR2 ANQGSEA. V gave up 3 bases and J gave up 7 bases, with 13 bases separating them. The CDR3 extends over 12 amino acids. The CDR3 bases are TGCAGCGTTGAGCTCCCAGGGGCTGAGCAGTACTTC. Its translation is CSVELPGAEQYF.

Only a few counts were recorded for this clone. The V and J genes are TRBV6-1 and TRBJ2-3; the D gene is possibly TRBD1 (6 bases). The germline CDR1 and CDR2 sequences are MNHNS and SASEGT. V lost 2 bases to trimming and J lost 1 base, with 13 bases between them. The CDR3 length is 16 residues. As DNA, the CDR3 is TGTGCCAGCAGTGAATGGTGGGGGCGAGGCACAGATACGCAGTATTTT. It encodes CASSEWWGRGTDTQYF.

As regards this clone: The same CDR3 arises from other DNA sequences in this sample as well. The chain carries TRBV6-5 and TRBJ2-7; D is possibly TRBD1 or TRBD2 (5 bases each). V was cut by 2 bases and J by 4 bases, with 9 bases left in between. The length of the CDR3 is 13 residues. From germline, CDR1 is MNHEY and CDR2 SVGAGI. The CDR3 DNA reads as TGTGCCAGCAGTTACCGGGACGGGTACGAGCAGTACTTC. It encodes CASSYRDGYEQYF.

A few counts support this clone. Additional DNA sequences in this sample encode the identical CDR3. In DNA, the CDR3 is TGTGCCAGCAGTGGGCAGCCGAACACTGAAGCTTTCTTT. Protein: CASSGQPNTEAFF. The chain couples TRBV2 to TRBJ1-1; D not certain. The germline gives CDR1 SNHLY, CDR2 FYNNEI. V was pared by 4 bases and J by 1 base, with 7 bases between. The CDR3 extends over 13 amino acids. Combining the CDR3 with reference TRBV2 and TRBJ1-1 gives the whole variable domain EPEVTQTPSHQVTQMGQEVILRCVPISNHLYFYWYRQILGQKVEFLVSFYNNEISEKSEIFDDQFSVERPDGSNFTLKIRSTKLEDSAMYFCASSGQPNTEAFFGQGTRLTVV.

The chain couples TRBV7-8 to TRBJ2-7, with D tentatively TRBD1 or TRBD2 (5 bases each). The CDR3 has 15 residues. V shed 3 bases and J shed 5 bases, with 17 bases lying between them. Germline CDR1 and CDR2: SGHVS and FQNEAQ. CDR3 region: CASSLFGASHHEQYF. CDR3 nucleotide sequence: TGTGCCAGCAGCTTGTTCGGGGCAAGTCATCACGAGCAGTACTTC.

The chain links TRBV9 to TRBJ2-3, with TRBD2 matching 8 bases. Germline V CDR1 and CDR2: SGDLS, YYNGEE. The CDR3 has 16 residues. V shed 4 bases, J shed 0 bases, and the junction held 7 bases outside the gene matches. The chain's CDR3 is CASSKDSGRSTDTQYF. Written as DNA, the CDR3 is TGTGCCAGCAGCAAAGACAGCGGGAGAAGCACAGATACGCAGTATTTT. Based on the CDR3 plus reference TRBV9 and TRBJ2-3, the full variable domain is DSGVTQTPKHLITATGQRVTLRCSPRSGDLSVYWYQQSLDQGLQFLIQYYNGEERAKGNILERFSAQQFPDLHSELNLSSLELGDSALYFCASSKDSGRSTDTQYFGPGTRLTVL.

This clone occurred once. The chain recombines TRBV30 with TRBJ2-7, with D maybe TRBD1 (5 bases). Trimming removed 0 bases at V and 0 bases at J, with 9 bases between. The CDR3 is 14 amino acids. Germline V CDR1 and CDR2: GTSNPN, SVGIG (reference sequence). CDR3 sequence: CAWSVIGASYEQYF. Written as DNA, the CDR3 is TGTGCCTGGAGTGTAATAGGGGCCTCCTACGAGCAGTACTTC.

The chain links TRBV7-9 to TRBJ2-5; 8 bases are shared with TRBD1. Germline CDR1 reads SEHNR; CDR2 reads FQNEAQ (reference sequence). The CDR3 consists of 16 residues. Germline trimming cut 5 bases from V and 5 bases from J; bases unmatched to any gene: 13. CDR3 sequence: CASSMDRQGRRETQYF. The CDR3 DNA follows: TGTGCCAGCAGCATGGACCGACAGGGGAGGAGGGAGACCCAGTACTTC.

The sample holds many counts of this clone. The CDR3 DNA follows: TGTGCCAGCAGCTTTGCGACAGGGGGCAATTCACCCCTCCACTTT. Its protein product is CASSFATGGNSPLHF. This chain connects TRBV7-9 to TRBJ1-6, with 10 bases fitting TRBD1. The trim removed 3 bases at V and 7 bases at J, leaving 3 bases unmatched. CDR1 and CDR2 (germline): SEHNR, FQNEAQ (reference sequence). CDR3 length: 15 residues.

The V and J genes are TRBV19 and TRBJ2-3, with TRBD2 matching over 8 bases. Germline lookup yields CDR1 LNHDA and CDR2 SQIVND (reference sequence). Trimming cost V 3 bases and J 2 bases; bases outside gene matches: 19. The CDR3 runs to 20 residues. CDR3 region: CASSIAGVAGPYTDTDTQYF. DNA of the CDR3: TGTGCCAGTAGTATTGCCGGGGTAGCGGGACCCTATACCGACACAGATACGCAGTATTTT.

The chain is built from TRBV7-2 and TRBJ2-7; 7 nucleotides agree with TRBD1. The trim removed 3 bases at V and 2 bases at J, leaving 4 bases unmatched. Germline V CDR1 and CDR2: SGHTA, FQGNSA. The CDR3 loop spans 14 amino acids. The CDR3 nucleotides are TGTGCCAGCAGCTTGGACAGGCAGACCTACGAGCAGTACTTC. Protein sequence: CASSLDRQTYEQYF.

CDR3 sequence (DNA): TGTGCCAGCAGCTTGGAACAGCTGATCCAAGAGACCCAGTACTTC. It codes for CASSLEQLIQETQYF. This rearrangement joins TRBV5-5 to TRBJ2-5; D gene ambiguous. V was cut by 0 bases and J by 1 base, with 10 bases left in between. This CDR3 region has 15 residues. The V gene's germline CDR1 is SGHKS and CDR2 YYEKEE (reference sequence).

J is TRBJ1-5 and V is TRBV6-1; TRBD1 aligns across 7 bases. This CDR3 spans 15 amino acids. J lost 5 bases, V lost 8 bases, and 12 bases had no gene match. Germline lookup yields CDR1 MNHNS and CDR2 SASEGT. The CDR3 here is CASLRTGLVDQPQHF. The CDR3 coding sequence is TGTGCCAGCCTTAGGACAGGCTTGGTCGATCAGCCCCAGCATTTT.